The entry that follows covers one T cell receptor beta chain sequence. The data belong to a study of blood T cell repertoires in COVID-19. As for the study in general: From the United States, Italy and Spain came samples of acute and convalescent COVID-19. PBMCs, B-cell-depleted T cells, or T cells were the source of the cDNA or gDNA that made up the material.

As originally analysed: It was from reference gene primer amplification that nucleated cell counts were estimated. Here immunoSEQ multiplex PCR was the method, and the copy in TCRdb shows in-frame clones only, minus some. The V and J calls and clone size come from that table; D and trimming were worked out from the DNA. The table has around 190,000 clones, around nine tenths seen once. Germline CDR1 and CDR2: SGHNT and YYREEE (reference sequence). V gave up 0 bases and J gave up 7 bases, with 8 bases separating them. The CDR3 totals 13 residues. This clonotype was obtained from a young man with acute or convalescent COVID-19. The rearrangement uses TRBV5-4 and TRBJ1-3; D remains unclear. The sequencing sample was made of peripheral blood. The CDR3 protein is CASSLETFNTIYF. The CDR3 DNA is TGTGCCAGCAGCTTGGAGACATTTAACACCATATATTTT.